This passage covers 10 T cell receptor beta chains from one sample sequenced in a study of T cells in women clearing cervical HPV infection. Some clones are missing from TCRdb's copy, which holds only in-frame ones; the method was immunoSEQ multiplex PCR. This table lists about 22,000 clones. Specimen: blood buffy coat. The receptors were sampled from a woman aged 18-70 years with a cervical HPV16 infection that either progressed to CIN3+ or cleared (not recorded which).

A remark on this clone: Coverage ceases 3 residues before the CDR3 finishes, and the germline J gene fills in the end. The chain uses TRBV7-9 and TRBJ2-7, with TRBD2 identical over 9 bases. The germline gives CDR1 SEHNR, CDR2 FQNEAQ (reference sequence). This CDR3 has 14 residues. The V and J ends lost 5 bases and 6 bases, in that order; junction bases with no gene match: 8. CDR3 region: CASSTTGTSSEQYF. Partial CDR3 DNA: TGTGCCAGCAGCACAACCGGGACTAGCAGCGAG.

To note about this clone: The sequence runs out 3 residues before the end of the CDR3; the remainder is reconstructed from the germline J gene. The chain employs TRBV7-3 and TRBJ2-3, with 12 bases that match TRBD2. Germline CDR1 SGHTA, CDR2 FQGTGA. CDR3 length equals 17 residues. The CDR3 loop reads CASTESPLAGGLETQYF. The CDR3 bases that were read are TGTGCCAGCACCGAATCACCACTAGCGGGGGGCCTGGAGACG.

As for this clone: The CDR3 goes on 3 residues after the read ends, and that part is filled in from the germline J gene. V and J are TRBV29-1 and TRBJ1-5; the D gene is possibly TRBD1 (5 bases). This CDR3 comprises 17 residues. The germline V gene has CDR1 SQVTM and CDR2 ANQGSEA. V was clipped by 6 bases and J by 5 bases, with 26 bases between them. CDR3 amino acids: CSVEINQKGRAHQPQHF. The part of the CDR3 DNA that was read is TGCAGCGTGGAAATTAATCAAAAGGGCAGGGCCCATCAGCCC.

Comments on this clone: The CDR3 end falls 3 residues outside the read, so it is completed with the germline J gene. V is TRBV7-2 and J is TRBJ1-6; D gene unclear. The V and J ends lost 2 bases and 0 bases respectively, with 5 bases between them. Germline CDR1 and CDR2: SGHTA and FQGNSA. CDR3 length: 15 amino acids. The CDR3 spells CASSLHSSYNSPLHF. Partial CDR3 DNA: TGTGCCAGCAGCTTACATAGCTCCTATAATTCACCC.

The CDR3 is CASSLAVLYEQYF. The CDR3 bases that were read are TGTGCCAGCAGCTTGGCGGTGTTATACGAG. The chain carries TRBV5-6 and TRBJ2-7, with D hard to call. The sequenced fragment ends 3 residues before the CDR3 boundary, so the rest is inferred from the germline J gene. Germline CDR1 is SGHDT and CDR2 is YYEEEE. Trimming cost V 0 bases and J 4 bases, with 8 bases left between them. This CDR3 region has 13 residues.

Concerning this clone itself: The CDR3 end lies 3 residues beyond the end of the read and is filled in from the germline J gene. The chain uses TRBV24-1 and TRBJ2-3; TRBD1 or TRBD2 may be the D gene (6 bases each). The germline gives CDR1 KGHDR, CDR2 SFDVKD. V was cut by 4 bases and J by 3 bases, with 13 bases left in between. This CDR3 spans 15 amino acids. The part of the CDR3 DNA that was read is TGTGCCACCAGTGACACTACAGGGAGGACAGATACG. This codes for CATSDTTGRTDT. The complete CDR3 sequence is CATSDTTGRTDTQYF.

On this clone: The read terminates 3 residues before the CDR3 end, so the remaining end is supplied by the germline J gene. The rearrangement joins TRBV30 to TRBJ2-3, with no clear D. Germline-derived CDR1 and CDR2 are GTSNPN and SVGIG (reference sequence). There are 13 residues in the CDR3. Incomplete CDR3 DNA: TGTGCCTGGATACGGCAGGTCAATCAGCCG. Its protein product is CAWIRQVNQP. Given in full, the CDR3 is CAWIRQVNQPQYF.

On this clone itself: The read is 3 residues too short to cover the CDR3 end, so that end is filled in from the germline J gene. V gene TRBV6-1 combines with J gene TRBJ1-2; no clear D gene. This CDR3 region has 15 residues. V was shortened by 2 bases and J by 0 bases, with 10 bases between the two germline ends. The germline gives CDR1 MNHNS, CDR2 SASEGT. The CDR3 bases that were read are TGTGCCAGCAGTGAAAAGCGGGCTCCTAACTATGGC. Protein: CASSEKRAPNYG. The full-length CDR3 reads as CASSEKRAPNYGYTF.

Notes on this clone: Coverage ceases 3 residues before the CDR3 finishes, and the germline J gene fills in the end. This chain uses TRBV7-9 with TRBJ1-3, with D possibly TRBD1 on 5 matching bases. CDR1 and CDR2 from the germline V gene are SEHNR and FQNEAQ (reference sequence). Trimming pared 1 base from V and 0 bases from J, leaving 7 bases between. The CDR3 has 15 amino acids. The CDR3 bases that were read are TGTGCCAGCAGCTTAGGGGGCAGCTCTGGAAACACC. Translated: CASSLGGSSGNT. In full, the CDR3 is CASSLGGSSGNTIYF.

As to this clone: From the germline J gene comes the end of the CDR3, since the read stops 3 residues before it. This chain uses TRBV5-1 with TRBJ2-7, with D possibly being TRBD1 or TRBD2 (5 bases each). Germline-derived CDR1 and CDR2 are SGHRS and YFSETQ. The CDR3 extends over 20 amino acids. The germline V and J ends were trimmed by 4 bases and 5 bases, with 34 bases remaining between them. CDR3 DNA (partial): TGCGCCAGCAGCGTGGGACGGGGAATGAATCTATTTTCAGCTTGGGACGAG. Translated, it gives CASSVGRGMNLFSAWDE. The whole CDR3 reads CASSVGRGMNLFSAWDEQYF.